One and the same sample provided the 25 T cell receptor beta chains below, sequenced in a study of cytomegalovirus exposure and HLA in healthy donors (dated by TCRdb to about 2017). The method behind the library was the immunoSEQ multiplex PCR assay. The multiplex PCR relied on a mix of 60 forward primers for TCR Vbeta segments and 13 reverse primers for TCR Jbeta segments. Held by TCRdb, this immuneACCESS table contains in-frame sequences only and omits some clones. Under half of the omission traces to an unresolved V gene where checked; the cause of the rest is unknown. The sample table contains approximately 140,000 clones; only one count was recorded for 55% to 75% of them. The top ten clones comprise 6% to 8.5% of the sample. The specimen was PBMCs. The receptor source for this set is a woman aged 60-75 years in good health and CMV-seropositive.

CDR3 region: CASKTGSQPQHF. The CDR3 bases are TGTGCCAGTAAGACAGGGAGCCAGCCCCAGCATTTT. The rearrangement links TRBV19 to TRBJ1-5, with 7 bases that match TRBD1. The CDR3 spans 12 residues. V gave up 7 bases and J gave up 7 bases; unmatched junction bases: 4. The germline V gene encodes CDR1 LNHDA and CDR2 SQIVND (reference sequence).

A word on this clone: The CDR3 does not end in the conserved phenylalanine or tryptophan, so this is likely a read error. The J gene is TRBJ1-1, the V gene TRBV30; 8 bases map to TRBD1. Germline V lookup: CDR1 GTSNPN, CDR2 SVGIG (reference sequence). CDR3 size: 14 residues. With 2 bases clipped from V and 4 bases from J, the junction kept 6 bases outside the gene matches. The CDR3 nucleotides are TGTGCCTGGAGTCCACAGGGGGGGGGCACTGAAGCTTTCCTT. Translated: CAWSPQGGGTEAFL.

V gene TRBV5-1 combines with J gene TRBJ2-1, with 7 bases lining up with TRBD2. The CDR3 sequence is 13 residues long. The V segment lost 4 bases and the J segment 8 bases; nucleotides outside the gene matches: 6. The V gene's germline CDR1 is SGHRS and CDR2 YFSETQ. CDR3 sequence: CASSRGGSDEQFF. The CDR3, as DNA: TGCGCCAGCAGCCGCGGGGGATCGGATGAGCAGTTCTTC.

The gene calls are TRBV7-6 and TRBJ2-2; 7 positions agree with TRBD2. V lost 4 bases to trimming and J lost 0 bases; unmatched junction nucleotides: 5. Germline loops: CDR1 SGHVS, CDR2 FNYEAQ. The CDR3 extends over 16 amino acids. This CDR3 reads CASSYTSAANTGELFF. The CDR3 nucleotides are TGTGCCAGCAGCTATACTAGCGCGGCGAACACCGGGGAGCTGTTTTTT.

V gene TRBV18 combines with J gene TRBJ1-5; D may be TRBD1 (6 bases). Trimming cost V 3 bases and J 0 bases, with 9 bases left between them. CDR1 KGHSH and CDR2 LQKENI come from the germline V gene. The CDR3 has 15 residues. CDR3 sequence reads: CASSPATGSNQPQHF. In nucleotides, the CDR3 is TGTGCCAGCTCACCCGCGACAGGTAGCAATCAGCCCCAGCATTTT.

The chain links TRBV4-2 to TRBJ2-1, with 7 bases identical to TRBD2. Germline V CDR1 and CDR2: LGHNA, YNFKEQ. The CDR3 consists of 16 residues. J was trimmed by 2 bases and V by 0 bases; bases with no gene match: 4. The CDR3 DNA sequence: TGTGCCAGCAGCCAAGAGGCGGGAGATGCCTACAATGAGCAGTTCTTC. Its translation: CASSQEAGDAYNEQFF.

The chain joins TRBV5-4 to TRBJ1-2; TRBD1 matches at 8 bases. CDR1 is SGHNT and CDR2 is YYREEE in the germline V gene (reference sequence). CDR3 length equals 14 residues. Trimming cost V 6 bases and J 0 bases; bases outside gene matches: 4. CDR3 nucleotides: TGTGCCAGCACAGGGACAGGATCTAACTATGGCTACACCTTC. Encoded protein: CASTGTGSNYGYTF.

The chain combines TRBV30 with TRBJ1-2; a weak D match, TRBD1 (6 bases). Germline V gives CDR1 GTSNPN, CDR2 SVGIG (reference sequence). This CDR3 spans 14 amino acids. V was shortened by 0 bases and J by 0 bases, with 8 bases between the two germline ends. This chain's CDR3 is CAWSVGGPNYGYTF. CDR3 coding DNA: TGTGCCTGGAGTGTAGGGGGACCTAACTATGGCTACACCTTC.

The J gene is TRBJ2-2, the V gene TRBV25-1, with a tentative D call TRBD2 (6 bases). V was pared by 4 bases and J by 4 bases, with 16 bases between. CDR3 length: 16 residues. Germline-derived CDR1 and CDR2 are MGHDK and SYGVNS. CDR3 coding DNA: TGTGCCAGCAGTGTCTATCCCTTGGGAGGCACCGGGGAGCTGTTTTTT. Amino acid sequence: CASSVYPLGGTGELFF.

CDR3: CASSTTGSGYTF. CDR3 DNA sequence: TGTGCCAGTAGTACGACAGGGTCGGGCTACACCTTC. The chain is built from TRBV19 and TRBJ1-2, with 7 bases that match TRBD1. Trimming removed 4 bases from V and 8 bases from J; junction bases left unmatched: 4. Germline-derived CDR1 and CDR2 are LNHDA and SQIVND (reference sequence). The CDR3 length is 12 residues. Looking up the rest from reference TRBV19 and TRBJ1-2 gives the full variable domain: DGGITQSPKYLFRKEGQNVTLSCEQNLNHDAMYWYRQDPGQGLRLIYYSQIVNDFQKGDIAEGYSVSREKKESFPLTVTSAQKNPTAFYLCASSTTGSGYTFGSGTRLTVV.

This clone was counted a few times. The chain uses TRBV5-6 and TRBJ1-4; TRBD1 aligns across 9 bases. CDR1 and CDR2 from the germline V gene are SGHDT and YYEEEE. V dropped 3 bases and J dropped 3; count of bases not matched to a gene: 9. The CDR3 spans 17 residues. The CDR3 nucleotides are TGTGCCAGCAGCTGGCCGGGACAGGGAGGCTCTAATGAAAAACTGTTTTTT. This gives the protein CASSWPGQGGSNEKLFF.

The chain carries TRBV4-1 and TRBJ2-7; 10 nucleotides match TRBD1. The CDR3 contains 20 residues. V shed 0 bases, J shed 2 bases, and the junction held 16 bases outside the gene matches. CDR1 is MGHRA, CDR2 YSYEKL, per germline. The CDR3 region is CASSQDNAGGGTGDPYEQYF. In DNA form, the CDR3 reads TGCGCCAGCAGCCAAGATAACGCGGGCGGGGGGACAGGGGATCCCTACGAGCAGTACTTC.

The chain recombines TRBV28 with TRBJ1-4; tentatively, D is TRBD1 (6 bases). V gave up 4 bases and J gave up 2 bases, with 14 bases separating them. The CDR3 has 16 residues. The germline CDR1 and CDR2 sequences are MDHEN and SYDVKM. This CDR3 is CASSSPPGHTNEKLFF. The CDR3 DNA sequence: TGTGCCAGCAGTTCCCCCCCGGGACACACTAATGAAAAACTGTTTTTT. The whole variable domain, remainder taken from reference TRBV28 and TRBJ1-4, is DVKVTQSSRYLVKRTGEKVFLECVQDMDHENMFWYRQDPGLGLRLIYFSYDVKMKEKGDIPEGYSVSREKKERFSLILESASTNQTSMYLCASSSPPGHTNEKLFFGSGTQLSVL.

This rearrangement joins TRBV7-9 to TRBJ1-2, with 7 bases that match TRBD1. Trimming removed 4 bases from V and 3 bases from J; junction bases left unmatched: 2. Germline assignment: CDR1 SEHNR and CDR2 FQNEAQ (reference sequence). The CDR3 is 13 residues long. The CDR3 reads CASSSTGDYGYTF. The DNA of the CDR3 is TGTGCCAGCAGCTCTACAGGGGACTATGGCTACACCTTC.

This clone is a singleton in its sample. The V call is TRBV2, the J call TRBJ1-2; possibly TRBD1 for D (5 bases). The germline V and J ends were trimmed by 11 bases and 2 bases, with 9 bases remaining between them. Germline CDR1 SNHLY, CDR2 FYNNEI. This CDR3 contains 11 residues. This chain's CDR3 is CARRQNYGYTF. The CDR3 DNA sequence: TGTGCCCGCCGACAGAACTATGGCTACACCTTC.

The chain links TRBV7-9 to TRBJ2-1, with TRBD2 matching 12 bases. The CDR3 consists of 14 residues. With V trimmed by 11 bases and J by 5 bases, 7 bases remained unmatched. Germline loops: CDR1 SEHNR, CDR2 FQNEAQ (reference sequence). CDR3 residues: CAQRGLAGNNEQFF. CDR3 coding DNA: TGTGCCCAGCGAGGACTAGCGGGAAACAATGAGCAGTTCTTC.

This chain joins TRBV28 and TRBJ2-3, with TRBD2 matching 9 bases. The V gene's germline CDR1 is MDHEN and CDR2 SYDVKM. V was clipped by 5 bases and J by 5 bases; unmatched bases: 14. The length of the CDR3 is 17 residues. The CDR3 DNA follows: TGTGCCAGCAGTCCAGATGCTATGCGGGAGGGGCTAGATACGCAGTATTTT. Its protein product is CASSPDAMREGLDTQYF.

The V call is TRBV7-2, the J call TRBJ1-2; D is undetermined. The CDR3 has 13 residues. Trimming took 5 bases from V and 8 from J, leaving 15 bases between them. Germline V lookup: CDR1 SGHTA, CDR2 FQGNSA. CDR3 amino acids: CASSARPGLGYTF. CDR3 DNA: TGTGCCAGCAGCGCAAGACCGGGATTGGGCTACACCTTC.

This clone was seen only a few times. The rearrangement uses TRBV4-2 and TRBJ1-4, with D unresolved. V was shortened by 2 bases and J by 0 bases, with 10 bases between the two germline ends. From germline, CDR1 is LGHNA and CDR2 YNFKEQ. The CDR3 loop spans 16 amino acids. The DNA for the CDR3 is TGTGCCAGCAGCCAAAATGCCCCGGCAACTAATGAAAAACTGTTTTTT. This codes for CASSQNAPATNEKLFF.

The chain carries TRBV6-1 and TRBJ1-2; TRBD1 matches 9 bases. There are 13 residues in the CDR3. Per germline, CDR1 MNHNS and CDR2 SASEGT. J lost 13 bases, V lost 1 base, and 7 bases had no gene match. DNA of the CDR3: TGTGCCAGCAGTGAAGACTCCGGGACAGGGACCACCTTC. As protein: CASSEDSGTGTTF.

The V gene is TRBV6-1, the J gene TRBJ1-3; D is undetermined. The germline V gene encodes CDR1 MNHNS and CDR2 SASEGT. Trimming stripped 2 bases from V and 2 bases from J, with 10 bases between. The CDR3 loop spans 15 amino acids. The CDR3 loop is CASSEREVTGNTIYF. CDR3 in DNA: TGTGCCAGCAGTGAAAGGGAGGTAACTGGAAACACCATATATTTT.

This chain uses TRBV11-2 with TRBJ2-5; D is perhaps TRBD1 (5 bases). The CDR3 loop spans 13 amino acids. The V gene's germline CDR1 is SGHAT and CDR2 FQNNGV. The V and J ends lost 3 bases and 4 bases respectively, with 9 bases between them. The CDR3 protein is CASSFSGAETQYF. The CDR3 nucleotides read TGTGCCAGCAGCTTTTCTGGGGCAGAGACCCAGTACTTC.

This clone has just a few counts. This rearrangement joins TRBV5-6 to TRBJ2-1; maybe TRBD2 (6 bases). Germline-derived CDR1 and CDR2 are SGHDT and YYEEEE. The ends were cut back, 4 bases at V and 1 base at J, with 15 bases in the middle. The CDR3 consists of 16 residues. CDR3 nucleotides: TGTGCCAGCAGCCTATCGGCGGGAAGGTCCTACAATGAGCAGTTCTTC. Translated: CASSLSAGRSYNEQFF.

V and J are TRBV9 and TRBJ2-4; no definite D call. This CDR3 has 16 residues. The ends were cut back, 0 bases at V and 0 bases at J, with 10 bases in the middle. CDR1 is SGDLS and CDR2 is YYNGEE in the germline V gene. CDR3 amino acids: CASSVEQFLAKNIQYF. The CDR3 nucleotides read TGTGCCAGCAGCGTAGAACAGTTTCTAGCCAAAAACATTCAGTACTTC. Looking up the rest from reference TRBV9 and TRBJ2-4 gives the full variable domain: DSGVTQTPKHLITATGQRVTLRCSPRSGDLSVYWYQQSLDQGLQFLIQYYNGEERAKGNILERFSAQQFPDLHSELNLSSLELGDSALYFCASSVEQFLAKNIQYFGAGTRLSVL.

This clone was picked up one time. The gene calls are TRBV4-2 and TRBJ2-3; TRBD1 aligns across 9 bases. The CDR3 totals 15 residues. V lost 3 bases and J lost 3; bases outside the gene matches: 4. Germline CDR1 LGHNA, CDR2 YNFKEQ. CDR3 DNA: TGTGCCAGCAGCCAGGACAGGGGAGGGACAGATACGCAGTATTTT. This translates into CASSQDRGGTDTQYF.